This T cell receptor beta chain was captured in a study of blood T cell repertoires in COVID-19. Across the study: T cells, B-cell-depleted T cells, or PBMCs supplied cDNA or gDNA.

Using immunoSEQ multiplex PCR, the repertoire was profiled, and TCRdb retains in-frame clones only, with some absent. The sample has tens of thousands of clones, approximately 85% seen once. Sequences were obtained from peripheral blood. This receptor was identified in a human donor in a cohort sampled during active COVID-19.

CDR3 DNA sequence: TGCGCCAGCAGCCAAGATTACAGGGGAGGAGGTGGCTACACCTTC. It is translated as CASSQDYRGGGGYTF. This chain connects TRBV4-3 to TRBJ1-2; 7 nucleotides match TRBD1. This CDR3 is 15 amino acids long. Germline values: CDR1 LGHNA, CDR2 YSLEER. Trimming cost V 0 bases and J 7 bases; bases outside gene matches: 8.